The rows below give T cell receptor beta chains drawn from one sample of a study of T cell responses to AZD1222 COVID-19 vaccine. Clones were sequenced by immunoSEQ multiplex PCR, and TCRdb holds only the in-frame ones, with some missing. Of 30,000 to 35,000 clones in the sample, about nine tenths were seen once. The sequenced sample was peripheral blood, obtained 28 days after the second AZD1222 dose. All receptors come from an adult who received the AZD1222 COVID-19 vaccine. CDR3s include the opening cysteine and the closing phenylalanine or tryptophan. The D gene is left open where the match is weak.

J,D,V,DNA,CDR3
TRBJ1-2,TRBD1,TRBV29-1,TGCAGCGTGGGGACAGGCACCCCTGGCTACACCTTC,CSVGTGTPGYTF
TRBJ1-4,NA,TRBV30,TGTGCCTGGAGTCGAACGACAGATGAAAAACTGTTTTTT,CAWSRTTDEKLFF
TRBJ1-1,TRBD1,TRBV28,TGTGCCAGCAGTTTATCCAGGACAGGGCTTACTGAAGCTTTCTTT,CASSLSRTGLTEAFF
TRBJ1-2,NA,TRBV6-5,TGTGCCAGCAGTTACAAGGGTCCTTATGGCTACACCTTC,CASSYKGPYGYTF
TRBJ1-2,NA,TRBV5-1,TGCGCCAGCAGCTTGGACAGGGCGGACTATGGCTACACCTTC,CASSLDRADYGYTF
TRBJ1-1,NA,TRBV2,TGTGCCAGCAGGGGCGGGCCAGGGTGGACTACTGAAGCTTTCTTT,CASRGGPGWTTEAFF
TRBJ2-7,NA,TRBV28,TGTGCCAGCACTACCGTAGGGAGGTCCTACGAGCAGTACTTC,CASTTVGRSYEQYF
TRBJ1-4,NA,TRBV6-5,TGTGCCAGCAGTTACTCGGGTCGGCTCGGAGAAAAACTGTTTTTT,CASSYSGRLGEKLFF
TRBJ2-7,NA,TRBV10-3,TGTGCCATCAGTGACTGGTTTCAGGGCACGGAGATTAACTACGAGCAGTACTTC,CAISDWFQGTEINYEQYF
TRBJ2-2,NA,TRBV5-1,TGCGCCAGCAGCCTGGTGGCGGACGGGGAGCTGTTTTTT,CASSLVADGELFF
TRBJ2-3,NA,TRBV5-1,TGCGCCAGCAGCTTGGAGGGGGGCCTGGATACGCAGTATTTT,CASSLEGGLDTQYF